This T cell receptor beta chain was identified during a study of cytomegalovirus exposure and HLA in healthy donors (dated by TCRdb to the late 2010s). With respect to the entire study: According to a later analysis, the roughly 130 validation repertoires were produced on the same platform as the roughly 600 repertoires of the first cohort. The study aimed to test whether signatures of past pathogen exposure could be identified by cataloging public T cell receptors. Besides the first cohort of roughly 660 subjects, a separate validation cohort made up of 120 or so different subjects was used. High-throughput TCR immunosequencing, statistical association of individual TCRs with disease status, and machine learning were combined to predict cytomegalovirus infection status.

This clone was seen once. The antigen this receptor binds is unknown. The junction and the germline gene differ at one end; a read error may be behind it. Donors formed part of the validation cohort, which comprised 120 or so subjects and was distinct from the first cohort of under 850 subjects. General findings and caveats noted by the study authors: It was suggested by the authors that the approach could potentially be generalized to other disease states and immunological phenotypes. The classifier was reported to diagnose cytomegalovirus status with high specificity and sensitivity in both the original and validation cohorts. A later analysis found that TCRs clustered in the first cohort also tended to co-occur in the approximately 120 validation repertoires, with just under 95% of cluster scores above 0. In vitro tests confirmed that a few of the cytomegalovirus-associated TCR beta chains recognize cytomegalovirus antigens. In the study, 150 to 200 TCR beta chains were listed as associated with cytomegalovirus. A later analysis had no HLA typing for the validation cohort, so co-occurrence there was scored across all 110 or so repertoires. Most TCR sequences were seen in very few donors, while some public TCRs were found in many individuals.

Library preparation was by the immunoSEQ multiplex PCR assay. As for the authors' bioinformatics: To diagnose cytomegalovirus status from the catalog of TCR beta chain sequences, a statistical classification framework was built. Not all clones reach the TCRdb copy of this immuneACCESS table, which keeps in-frame sequences only. Checked studies attribute under half of the gap to unresolved V genes and leave the rest unexplained. V and J calls and clone size are given by that table; D and trimming were obtained from the DNA. The sample table records some 100,000 clones; approximately 91% of these occur just once. Of the sample, roughly 4.4% is held by the ten largest clones. The sequencing input was PBMCs. The source of this sequence is a man younger than 35 in good health and CMV-seropositive.

The DNA reads as follows: TGCGCCAGCAGTTTGGACCTGGGACTAGCGGGGGTTACATCCTACAATGAGCAGTTCTTC. This yields the protein CASSLDLGLAGVTSYNEQFF. The chain is assembled from TRBV5-1 and TRBJ2-1; 14 of the junction bases match TRBD2. CDR1 and CDR2 were assigned from the germline V gene as SGHRS and YFSETQ. The CDR3 runs 20 residues from the cysteine to the phenylalanine. The only DNA kept is the CDR3, 60 bases in frame from the first base.